Below are 19 T cell receptor beta chains sequenced from a single sample in a study of sequential checkpoint blockade in melanoma. Treatment here: randomized to nivolumab then ipilimumab (arm A) or the reverse (arm B). Data came from immunoSEQ multiplex PCR; TCRdb stores just in-frame clones and leaves some out. The data show 34,000 or so clones, approximately 77% seen once. This material consisted of CD8+ T cells sorted from blood (inferred from file names), taken from a patient given nivolumab and ipilimumab in sequence. These receptors came from a human donor with melanoma.

This clone was counted only a few times. This rearrangement joins TRBV11-2 to TRBJ2-7; D gene unclear. Germline V gene data show CDR1 as SGHAT and CDR2 as FQNNGV. The CDR3 consists of 14 residues. Trimming left V 6 bases short and J 1 base short, with 13 bases between. CDR3 region: CASRTFDISYEQYF. CDR3 bases: TGTGCCAGCAGGACATTCGACATATCCTACGAGCAGTACTTC.

V usage is TRBV9 and J usage is TRBJ2-1; D gene unclear. This CDR3 contains 12 residues. Looked up from germline, CDR1 is SGDLS and CDR2 is YYNGEE. Between the trimmed V and J ends, which lost 4 bases and 5 bases, there was a span of 7 bases. CDR3 sequence: CASSPSHNEQFF. The DNA for the CDR3 is TGTGCCAGCAGCCCGTCCCACAATGAGCAGTTCTTC.

The CDR3 sequence: CASTSFGGLTEAFF. In DNA, the CDR3 is TGTGCCAGCACCTCATTCGGGGGGCTCACTGAAGCTTTCTTT. The chain carries TRBV7-9 and TRBJ1-1, with TRBD1 as a possible D gene (6 bases). The CDR3 extends over 14 amino acids. Between the trimmed V and J ends, which lost 7 bases and 4 bases, there was a span of 16 bases. Germline CDR1 and CDR2: SEHNR and FQNEAQ (reference sequence). The variable domain in full, with the rest retrieved from reference TRBV7-9 and TRBJ1-1, is DTGVSQNPRHKITKRGQNVTFRCDPISEHNRLYWYRQTLGQGPEFLTYFQNEAQLEKSRLLSDRFSAERPKGSFSTLEIQRTEQGDSAMYLCASTSFGGLTEAFFGQGTRLTVV.

The chain uses TRBV11-3 and TRBJ2-7; tentatively, D is TRBD2 (5 bases). The CDR3 is made up of 12 amino acids. V dropped 3 bases and J dropped 6 bases, with 9 bases sitting between them. The germline CDR1 and CDR2 sequences are SGHNT and YENEEA. CDR3 coding DNA: TGTGCCAGCAGCTTCACTAGTAGCGAGCAGTACTTC. This translates into CASSFTSSEQYF.

The genes are TRBV27 and TRBJ1-2; 9 bases line up with TRBD1. The CDR3 covers 14 residues. V was clipped by 5 bases and J by 5 bases; unmatched bases: 6. The germline gives CDR1 MNHEY, CDR2 SMNVEV (reference sequence). CDR3 amino acids: CASSQWTGVYGYTF. CDR3 bases: TGTGCCAGCAGTCAATGGACAGGGGTGTATGGCTACACCTTC.

The CDR3 region has the DNA TGTGCCAGCAGTGAGCTACTAGCGGGAGTACCCTCTGGGGCCAACGTCCTGACTTTC. It specifies CASSELLAGVPSGANVLTF. The rearrangement uses TRBV2 and TRBJ2-6, with 11 bases lining up with TRBD2. This CDR3 is built from 19 residues. Germline V lookup: CDR1 SNHLY, CDR2 FYNNEI. J gave up 0 bases and V 3 bases, and 7 bases lay outside the gene matches.

The chain links TRBV11-2 to TRBJ1-2; 9 positions agree with TRBD1. Germline V gene sequence: CDR1 SGHAT, CDR2 FQNNGV. The CDR3 length is 17 residues. The ends lost 1 base at V and 4 bases at J; junction bases unmatched: 10. This CDR3 is CASSLVPGQGSAYGYTF. Here the CDR3 DNA reads TGTGCCAGCAGCTTAGTTCCGGGACAGGGTTCGGCCTATGGCTACACCTTC.

The chain is built from TRBV28 and TRBJ2-7; D might be TRBD1 (6 bases). The V gene's germline CDR1 is MDHEN and CDR2 SYDVKM. This CDR3 is 14 amino acids long. Trimming cost V 2 bases and J 2 bases, with 10 bases left between them. This chain's CDR3 is CASSLKGVPYEQYF. CDR3 DNA sequence: TGTGCCAGCAGTTTAAAGGGGGTCCCCTACGAGCAGTACTTC.

V usage is TRBV5-1 and J usage is TRBJ1-2; TRBD1 agrees at 8 bases. Germline trimming cut 0 bases from V and 4 bases from J; bases unmatched to any gene: 2. Germline lookup yields CDR1 SGHRS and CDR2 YFSETQ. The CDR3 totals 14 residues. The CDR3: CASSLDRGFYGYTF. CDR3 coding DNA: TGCGCCAGCAGCTTGGACAGGGGGTTCTATGGCTACACCTTC.

This sequence joins TRBV4-1 and TRBJ2-1, with 12 bases identical to TRBD2. Germline CDR1 reads MGHRA; CDR2 reads YSYEKL. V was pared by 1 base and J by 7 bases, with 5 bases of the junction left unmatched. CDR3 size: 16 residues. In DNA form, the CDR3 reads TGCGCCAGCAGCCAAGCCCCGGGACTAGCGGGTAATGAGCAGTTCTTC. Residues: CASSQAPGLAGNEQFF.

V gene TRBV7-2 combines with J gene TRBJ2-5, with D perhaps matching TRBD2 (6 bases). TRBJ2-7 explains the end of the DNA better; the J call may be wrong. CDR1 and CDR2 from the germline V gene are SGHTA and FQGNSA. The CDR3 is made up of 14 amino acids. In DNA form, the CDR3 reads TGTGCCAGCAGCCTCCGGGACTTGGGGCTCGAGCAGTACTTC. This gives the protein CASSLRDLGLEQYF.

The J gene is TRBJ2-1, the V gene TRBV5-1; D perhaps matches TRBD1 (6 bases). The CDR3 runs 14 residues. Germline V gene data show CDR1 as SGHRS and CDR2 as YFSETQ. V lost 3 bases and J lost 7, with 14 bases in between. Here the CDR3 DNA reads TGCGCCAGCAGCTCGGACAGTAAATTAAATGAGCAGTTCTTC. The encoded protein is CASSSDSKLNEQFF.

CDR3: CASSFTSWVGEQYF. The CDR3 DNA reads TGTGCCAGCAGTTTCACTTCGTGGGTCGGGGAGCAGTACTTC. The genes are TRBV28 and TRBJ2-7; D gene ambiguous. The V gene lost 3 bases and the J gene lost 7 bases, with 16 bases spanning the gap. There are 14 residues in the CDR3. Germline values: CDR1 MDHEN, CDR2 SYDVKM.

This chain uses TRBV9 with TRBJ1-2; 7 positions agree with TRBD1. This CDR3 is built from 15 residues. V dropped 3 bases and J dropped 5; count of bases not matched to a gene: 10. The germline V gene encodes CDR1 SGDLS and CDR2 YYNGEE. CDR3 residues: CASSEGIGTVYGYTF. The CDR3 bases are TGTGCCAGCAGCGAGGGTATTGGGACAGTTTATGGCTACACCTTC.

The CDR3 region is CASSRGPQLGYEQYF. In DNA form, the CDR3 reads TGTGCCAGCAGCCGCGGACCCCAACTAGGATACGAGCAGTACTTC. This sequence joins TRBV5-6 and TRBJ2-7; perhaps TRBD2 as D (5 bases). The V end lost 4 bases, the J end lost 4 bases, and 18 bases lay between the germline ends. The CDR3 loop spans 15 amino acids. Per the germline V gene, CDR1 is SGHDT and CDR2 is YYEEEE.

The chain uses TRBV5-6 and TRBJ1-2, with D perhaps TRBD1 (6 bases). The V and J ends lost 4 bases and 6 bases respectively, with 22 bases between them. CDR1 and CDR2 (germline): SGHDT, YYEEEE. This CDR3 comprises 16 residues. The CDR3 nucleotides are TGTGCCAGCAGCCAAAACGACAGGTATTATCTACATGGCTACACCTTC. Protein product: CASSQNDRYYLHGYTF.

This rearrangement joins TRBV4-3 to TRBJ2-7; 11 bases fit TRBD1. V lost 4 bases to trimming and J lost 1 base; unmatched junction nucleotides: 6. This CDR3 is 16 amino acids long. Germline V gives CDR1 LGHNA, CDR2 YSLEER. The CDR3 bases are TGCGCCAGCAGCCGGACAGGGGGCTCCCCTTCCTACGAGCAGTACTTC. Protein sequence: CASSRTGGSPSYEQYF.

This chain connects TRBV10-2 to TRBJ2-7; 7 positions agree with TRBD2. Trimming took 1 base from V and 8 from J; bases not matched to a gene: 2. The CDR3 extends over 12 amino acids. Per germline, CDR1 WSHSY and CDR2 SAAADI. CDR3 sequence reads: CASSEWEGKQYF. The CDR3, as DNA: TGCGCCAGCAGTGAGTGGGAGGGAAAGCAGTACTTC.

The chain carries TRBV11-2 and TRBJ2-7; no clear D gene. The CDR3 is 15 residues long. The V and J ends lost 5 bases and 5 bases respectively, with 19 bases between them. Germline CDR1 reads SGHAT; CDR2 reads FQNNGV. The chain's CDR3 is CASSVLLLIDDEQYF. The DNA of the CDR3 is TGTGCCAGCAGCGTACTACTTTTGATTGACGACGAGCAGTACTTC.